This is a list of T cell receptor beta chains from one sample in a study of response to subunit inactivated influenza vaccine. TCRdb processed the RT-PCR reads anew with MiXCR; each CDR3 protein has one entry. The sample lists about 540,000 distinct CDR3 sequences; around 21% were seen once. These data were likewise used in another study, on T cells expressing NK-cell markers.

Sequencing used CD4+ T cells sorted from PBMCs, obtained approximately 13 days after vaccination. The receptors were gathered from a man aged 50 to 60 who received an inactivated influenza vaccine. The CDR3 runs from the conserved cysteine through the conserved F or W. Fields, in order: V gene, clone size, J gene, D gene, CDR3 protein, CDR3 DNA. D genes are given only for firm matches. Size values are once, few and many counts, or a class for expanded clones, and some rows have none.

TRBV6-5	.	TRBJ2-5	.	CASSSHPGGGETQYF	TGTGCCAGCAGTTCCCACCCAGGTGGGGGAGAGACCCAGTACTTC
TRBV14	.	TRBJ1-5	TRBD1	CASSPPETGDEINNQPQHF	TGTGCCAGCAGCCCCCCTGAAACAGGGGACGAAATTAACAATCAGCCCCAGCATTTT
TRBV11-2	few	TRBJ2-2	TRBD2	CASSRTRANTGELFF	TGTGCCAGCAGCCGGACTAGAGCGAACACCGGGGAGCTGTTTTTT
TRBV20-1	.	TRBJ2-7	TRBD1	CSARNLGTGTYEQYF	TGCAGTGCTAGGAACCTTGGGACAGGCACCTACGAGCAGTACTTC
TRBV5-1	few	TRBJ2-5	.	CASSEAYRPQETQYF	TGCGCCAGCAGCGAAGCTTACCGACCCCAAGAGACCCAGTACTTC
TRBV29-1	many	TRBJ1-4	.	CSASQATNEKLFF	TGCAGCGCATCCCAGGCAACTAATGAAAAACTGTTTTTT
TRBV12-3/TRBV12-4	.	TRBJ2-2	TRBD1	CASSSQGGGTGELFF	TGTGCCAGCAGTAGCCAAGGGGGCGGTACCGGGGAGCTGTTTTTT
TRBV25-1	.	TRBJ2-6	TRBD1	CASSESPGQSRGPGANVLTF	TGTGCCAGCAGTGAATCACCGGGACAGTCTCGGGGACCTGGGGCCAACGTCCTGACTTTC
TRBV9	few	TRBJ2-5	.	CASSALDGALKETQYF	TGTGCCAGCAGCGCCCTGGACGGTGCACTAAAGGAGACCCAGTACTTC
TRBV25-1	.	TRBJ1-5	.	CASRGSLGPQHF	TGTGCCAGCAGAGGGTCTCTGGGGCCCCAGCATTTT
TRBV12-3/TRBV12-4	few	TRBJ2-1	TRBD2	CASSNYGAGGYNEQFF	TGTGCCAGCAGTAATTATGGAGCGGGGGGGTACAATGAGCAGTTCTTC
TRBV7-8	.	TRBJ1-6	.	CASSLVDVPRDSPLHF	TGTGCCAGCAGCTTAGTGGATGTGCCCCGGGATTCACCCCTCCACTTT
TRBV20-1	few	TRBJ2-3	.	CSANTDTQYF	TGCAGTGCAAACACAGATACGCAGTATTTT
TRBV5-6	.	TRBJ2-1	TRBD1	CASSSLDRGPDNEQFF	TGTGCCAGCAGCTCTCTCGACAGGGGGCCAGACAATGAGCAGTTCTTC
TRBV6-2/TRBV6-3	.	TRBJ2-1	TRBD1	CASSSSGTGVTNEQFF	TGTGCCAGCAGTTCCTCCGGGACAGGGGTTACGAATGAGCAGTTCTTC